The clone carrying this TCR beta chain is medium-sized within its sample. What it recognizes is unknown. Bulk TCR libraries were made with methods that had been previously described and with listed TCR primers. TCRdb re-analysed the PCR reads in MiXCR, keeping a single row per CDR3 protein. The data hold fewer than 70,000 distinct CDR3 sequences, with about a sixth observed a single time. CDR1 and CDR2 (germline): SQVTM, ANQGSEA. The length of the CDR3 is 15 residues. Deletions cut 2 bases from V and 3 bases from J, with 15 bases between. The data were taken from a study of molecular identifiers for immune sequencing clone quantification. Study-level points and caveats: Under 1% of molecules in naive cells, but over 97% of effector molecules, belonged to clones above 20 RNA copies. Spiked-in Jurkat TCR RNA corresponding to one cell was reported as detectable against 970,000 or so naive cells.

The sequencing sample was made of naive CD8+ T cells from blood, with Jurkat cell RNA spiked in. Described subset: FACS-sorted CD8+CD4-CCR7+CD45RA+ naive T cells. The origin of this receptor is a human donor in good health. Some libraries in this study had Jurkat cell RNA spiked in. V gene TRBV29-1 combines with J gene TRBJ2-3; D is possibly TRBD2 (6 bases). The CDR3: CSVESARETTDTQYF. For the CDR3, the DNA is TGCAGCGTTGAAAGTGCCCGGGAGACGACAGATACGCAGTATTTT.